The sequence of this T cell receptor (beta chain) was determined in a study of cytomegalovirus exposure and HLA in healthy donors. General study points: Approximately 18,000 TCR beta sequences were associated with HLA alleles at 0.05 false discovery rate in a later analysis. TCR beta sequences reportedly predicted most subjects' HLA-A and HLA-B alleles accurately. Overall, approximately 150 TCR beta chains were annotated as cytomegalovirus-associated.

Notes on this clone: Its antigen is unknown.

The study ran its PCR with 60 Vbeta and 13 Jbeta primers. This table comes from immunoSEQ multiplex PCR, and its TCRdb copy is limited to in-frame clones, with some not included. In the table there are fewer than 130,000 clones, about 74% of which are singletons. This CDR3 is built from 15 residues. Germline CDR1 MDHEN, CDR2 SYDVKM. J was trimmed by 2 bases and V by 5 bases; bases with no gene match: 5. The sequenced sample was PBMCs. This sequence originates from a female donor in good health and CMV-seropositive. The V gene is TRBV28, the J gene TRBJ2-7; 11 nucleotides match TRBD2. CDR3 loop: CASSPRLAGTYEQYF. In DNA, the CDR3 is TGTGCCAGCAGTCCTCGACTAGCGGGAACCTACGAGCAGTACTTC.